This T cell receptor (beta chain) was observed in a study of cytomegalovirus exposure and HLA in healthy donors. Study-wide points: HLA-A and HLA-B allele assignments for most subjects were reportedly predicted accurately using TCR beta sequences. HLA alleles were associated with fewer than 20,000 TCR beta sequences in a later analysis at 0.05 false discovery rate. DRB1 had the most TCR associations and HLA-C the fewest, a later analysis found, with rates varying by HLA locus.

This CDR3 region has 11 residues. Germline V gene sequence: CDR1 MNHNS, CDR2 SASEGT. Trimming removed 5 bases at V and 5 bases at J, with 6 bases between. About this clone: Its antigen is not known.

PCR involved 60 Vbeta and 13 Jbeta primers. Original processing methods: A later analysis counted approximately 80 million unique TCR beta chains, around 12 million shared. Repertoires were generated with immunoSEQ multiplex PCR, while TCRdb's copy carries only in-frame clones and drops some. The D gene and trimming were derived from the DNA, and the V and J assignments and clone size from that table. Of about 62,000 clones listed, more than 70% are singletons. The sequence was collected from a man between 18 and 35 years old in good health and CMV-seronegative. The sample was PBMCs. The genes are TRBV6-1 and TRBJ2-5; D not certain. The CDR3, as DNA: TGTGCCAGCAGTTACACGGAGACCCAGTACTTC. Translated: CASSYTETQYF.